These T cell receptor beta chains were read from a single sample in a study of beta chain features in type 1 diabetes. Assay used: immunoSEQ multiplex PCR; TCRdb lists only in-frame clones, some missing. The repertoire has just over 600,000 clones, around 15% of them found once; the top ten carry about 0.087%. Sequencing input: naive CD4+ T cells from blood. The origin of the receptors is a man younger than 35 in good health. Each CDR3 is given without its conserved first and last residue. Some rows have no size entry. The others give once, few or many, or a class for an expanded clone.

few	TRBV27	ASSLVNDSPLH
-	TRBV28	ASSRRFGKSILTRSSGANVLT
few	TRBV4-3	ASSQDPDIGGAF
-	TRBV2	ASTREGGTEAF
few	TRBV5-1	ASSVTTSTDTQY
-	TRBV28	ASSPGSYGYT
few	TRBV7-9	ASSLRAYGYT
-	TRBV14	ASSQAGGTEAF
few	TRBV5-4	ASSPPDRAEAF
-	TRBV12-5	ASGLGRNTEAF
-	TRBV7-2	ASSTGDSSNQPQH
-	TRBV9	ASSVEGTLTEAF
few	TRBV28	ASTRETARRDEQY
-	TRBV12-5	ASGSGTSGSSEQF
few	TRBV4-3	ASSQDLLFAGASGANVLT
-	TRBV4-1	ASSANLAGAVNEQF
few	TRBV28	ASTRDRSYTEAF
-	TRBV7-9	ASRLTGGANNEQF
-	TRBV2	ASRGSEGSNQPQH
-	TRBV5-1	ASSSGTGNQPQH
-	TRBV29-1	SAQGTVNTEAF
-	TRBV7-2	ASSPPLAGGHEQF
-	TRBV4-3	ASSQEGQGKGDTEAF
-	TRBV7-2	ASSLALGDTRSPLH
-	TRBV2	ASSSTLDAKNIQY
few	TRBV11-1	ASSPRLGGGGRQTQY
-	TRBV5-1	ASSLFPGQGNQPQH
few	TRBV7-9	ASSLASATVEAF
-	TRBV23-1	ASSQSYLSYEQY
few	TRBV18	ASSPRLSGYTSATDTQY
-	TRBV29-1	SVDRRITNGYT
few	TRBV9	ASRLFKMGTGELF
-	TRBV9	ASSVRLGLTGANVLT
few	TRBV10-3	AIREDTEAF
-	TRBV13	ASSLGWGSSSSYEQY
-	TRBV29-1	SVESSGANVLT
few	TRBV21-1	ASSLRFRQGGGNEQF
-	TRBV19	ASSKFSGGGAKNIQY
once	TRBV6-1	ASSGTLGSGNQPQH
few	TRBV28	ASTARREQF
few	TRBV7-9	ASTSIETQY
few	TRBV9	ASSGRVTDTQY